The 7 T cell receptor beta chains in this list originate from one sample, sequenced in a study of post-analysis software for immune sequencing data. Study outcomes and limitations: Five or six TRBV segments, TRBV5-6, TRBV5-1 and TRBV20-1 among them, were found more frequent in patients than controls.

Each TCR beta cDNA library carried unique molecular identifiers. Each CDR3 protein is one row after TCRdb ran MiXCR on the PCR reads. The table shows about 620,000 distinct CDR3 sequences, with roughly 45% occurring only once. Antigens for these TCRs are unknown. Specimen: blood. These receptors came from a girl under 18 with multiple sclerosis.

This clonotype has more than one count but fewer than ten. The chain uses TRBV7-9 and TRBJ1-2; D perhaps matches TRBD1 (5 bases). Germline CDR1 and CDR2: SEHNR and FQNEAQ (reference sequence). This CDR3 has 14 amino acids. V shed 7 bases and J shed 4 bases, with 16 bases lying between them. The CDR3 sequence: CASIPQGPLYGYTF. The CDR3 DNA is TGTGCCAGCATCCCCCAGGGTCCACTCTATGGCTACACCTTC.

This clonotype was observed a handful of times. This chain's CDR3 is CATSRDQGGYNEQFF. As DNA, the CDR3 is TGTGCCACCAGCAGAGATCAGGGTGGGTACAATGAGCAGTTCTTC. V is TRBV15 and J is TRBJ2-1, with D maybe TRBD1 (5 bases). V gave up 0 bases and J gave up 4 bases, with 10 bases separating them. CDR3 length equals 15 residues. Germline CDR1 reads LNHNV; CDR2 reads YYDKDF (reference sequence).

This clonotype was seen a few times. The rearrangement links TRBV2 to TRBJ2-7, with D possibly TRBD2 on 6 matching bases. This CDR3 spans 16 amino acids. From germline, CDR1 is SNHLY and CDR2 FYNNEI. Trimming pared 4 bases from V and 0 bases from J, leaving 16 bases between. CDR3 nucleotide sequence: TGTGCCAGCAGTGTCCCCGGAGGGGTCGCCTCCTACGAGCAGTACTTC. As protein: CASSVPGGVASYEQYF.

This clonotype was detected once. V is TRBV29-1 and J is TRBJ2-7; no clear D. This CDR3 has 11 residues. Trimming took off 3 bases at V and 6 bases at J, with 9 bases between the two ends. Looked up from germline, CDR1 is SQVTM and CDR2 is ANQGSEA. Written as DNA, the CDR3 is TGCAGCGTTGATGCCGGCTGCGAGCAGTACTTC. Translation: CSVDAGCEQYF.

The chain uses TRBV2 and TRBJ2-1, with 13 bases fitting TRBD2. After removal of 6 bases from V and 13 bases from J, the junction contained 15 bases not matched to a gene. The CDR3 sequence is 16 residues long. Germline V lookup: CDR1 SNHLY, CDR2 FYNNEI. Here the CDR3 DNA reads TGTGCCAGCAGAAGGACTAGCGGGGGAACAATCGAGACCCAGTTCTTC. Translating gives CASRRTSGGTIETQFF.

This clonotype has a handful of counts. V gene TRBV5-6 combines with J gene TRBJ2-1; 10 nucleotides agree with TRBD2. Germline CDR1 SGHDT, CDR2 YYEEEE. V trimming: 0 bases; J trimming: 4 bases; junction bases outside the gene matches: 4. The CDR3 runs 16 residues. CDR3 nucleotides: TGTGCCAGCAGCTTGGAGCGGGGGGGTATATACAATGAGCAGTTCTTC. This gives the protein CASSLERGGIYNEQFF.

This sequence joins TRBV7-2 and TRBJ2-4, with 11 bases matching TRBD2. Germline lookup yields CDR1 SGHTA and CDR2 FQGNSA. With 5 bases clipped from V and 7 bases from J, the junction kept 4 bases outside the gene matches. The CDR3 runs 14 residues. In nucleotides, the CDR3 is TGTGCCAGCAGCCCGACTAGCGGGGAGAACATTCAGTACTTC. Protein sequence: CASSPTSGENIQYF.